This entry features one T cell receptor beta chain sequence. Its antigen is undetermined. Sequenced by immunoSEQ multiplex PCR; TCRdb stores in-frame clones only, minus some. The data show more than 140,000 clones, approximately 89% seen once. This record belongs to a study of T cell responses to AZD1222 COVID-19 vaccine. Whole-study results and caveats: The donors showed a predominance of white British ancestry and of females, with possible underestimation of clonal diversity. The span of vaccine-associated CD4 TCRs extended across spike, with dominance at 160-218 and 743-854. Reports indicate that nearly half of spike-specific TCRs are directed at unmutated variant regions. Breadth and depth of Spike-specific TCRs rose after two AZD1222 doses.

The V gene's germline CDR1 is MDHEN and CDR2 SYDVKM. The CDR3 length is 15 residues. V was cut by 3 bases and J by 2 bases, with 11 bases left in between. The starting material was peripheral blood, obtained on day 0 of MenACWY control vaccination. The V call is TRBV28, the J call TRBJ1-5; D possibly corresponds to TRBD1 (6 bases). The sequence was collected from an adult in good health. DNA for the CDR3: TGTGCCAGCAGTTTCGGGGGGCAAGGCAATCAGCCCCAGCATTTT. Translating it yields CASSFGGQGNQPQHF.